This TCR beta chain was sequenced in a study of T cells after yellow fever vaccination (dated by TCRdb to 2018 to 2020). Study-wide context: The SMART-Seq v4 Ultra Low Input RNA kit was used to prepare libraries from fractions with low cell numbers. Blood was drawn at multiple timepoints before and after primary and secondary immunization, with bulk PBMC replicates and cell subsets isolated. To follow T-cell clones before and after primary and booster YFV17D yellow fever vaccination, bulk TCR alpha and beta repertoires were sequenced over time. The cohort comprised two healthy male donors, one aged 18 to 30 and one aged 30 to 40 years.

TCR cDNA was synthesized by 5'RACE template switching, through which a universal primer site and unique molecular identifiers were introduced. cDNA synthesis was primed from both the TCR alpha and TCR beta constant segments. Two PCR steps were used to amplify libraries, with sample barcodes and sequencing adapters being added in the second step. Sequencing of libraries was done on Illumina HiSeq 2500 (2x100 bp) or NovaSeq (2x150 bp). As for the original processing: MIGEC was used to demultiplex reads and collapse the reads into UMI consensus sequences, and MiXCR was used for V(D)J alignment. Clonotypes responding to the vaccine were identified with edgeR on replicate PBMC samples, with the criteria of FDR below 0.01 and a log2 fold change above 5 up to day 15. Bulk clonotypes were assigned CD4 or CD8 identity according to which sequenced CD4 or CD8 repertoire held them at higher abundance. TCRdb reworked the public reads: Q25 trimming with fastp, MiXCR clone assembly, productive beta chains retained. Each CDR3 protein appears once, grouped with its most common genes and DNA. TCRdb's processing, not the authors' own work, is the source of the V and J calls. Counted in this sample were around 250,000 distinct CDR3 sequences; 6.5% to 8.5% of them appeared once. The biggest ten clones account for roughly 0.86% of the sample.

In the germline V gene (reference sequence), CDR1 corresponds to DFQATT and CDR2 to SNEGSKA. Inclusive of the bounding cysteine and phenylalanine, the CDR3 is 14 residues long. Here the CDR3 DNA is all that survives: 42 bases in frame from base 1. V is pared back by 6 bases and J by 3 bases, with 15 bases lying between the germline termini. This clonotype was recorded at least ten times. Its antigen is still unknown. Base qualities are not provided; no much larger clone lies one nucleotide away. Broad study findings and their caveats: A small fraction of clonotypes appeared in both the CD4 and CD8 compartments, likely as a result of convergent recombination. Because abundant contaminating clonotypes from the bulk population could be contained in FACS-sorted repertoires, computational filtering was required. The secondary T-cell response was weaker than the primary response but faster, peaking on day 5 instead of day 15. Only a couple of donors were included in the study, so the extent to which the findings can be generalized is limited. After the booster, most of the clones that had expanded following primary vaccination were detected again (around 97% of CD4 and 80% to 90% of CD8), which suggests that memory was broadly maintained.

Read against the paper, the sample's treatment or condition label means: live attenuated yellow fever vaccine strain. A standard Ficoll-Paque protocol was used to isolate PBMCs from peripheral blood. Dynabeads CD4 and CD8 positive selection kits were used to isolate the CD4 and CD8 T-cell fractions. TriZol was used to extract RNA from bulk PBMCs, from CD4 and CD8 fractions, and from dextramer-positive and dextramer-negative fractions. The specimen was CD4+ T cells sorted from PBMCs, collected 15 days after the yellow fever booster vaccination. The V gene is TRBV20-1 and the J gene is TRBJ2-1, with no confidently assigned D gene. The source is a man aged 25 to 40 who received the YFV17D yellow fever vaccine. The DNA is TGCAGTGCCGACGGTATTCCCAGCTACAATGAGCAGTTCTTC. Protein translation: CSADGIPSYNEQFF.